One sample yielded the 21 T cell receptor beta chains listed below, sequenced in a study of tumor and adjacent non-tumor tissue in lung cancer. The template was RNA from unsorted bulk tissue. TCRbeta libraries were built with three rounds of nested PCR, modified from ARM-PCR. TCRdb ran MiXCR on the multiplex PCR reads and lists one entry per CDR3 protein. The sample carries some 77,000 distinct CDR3 sequences, 55% to 70% recorded once. Sequencing used lung tumor tissue. Every receptor here comes from a woman aged 70 to 79 with non-small cell lung cancer.

This clonotype was seen ten or more times. V gene TRBV5-6 combines with J gene TRBJ2-3; weak D call: TRBD2 (7 bases). Trimming took 2 bases from V and 2 from J, leaving 9 bases between them. The CDR3 spans 14 residues. Germline CDR1 and CDR2: SGHDT and YYEEEE. Here the CDR3 reads CASSFGGHTDTQYF. CDR3 bases: TGTGCCAGCAGCTTCGGGGGGCACACAGATACGCAGTATTTT. The full variable domain, rest sourced from reference TRBV5-6 and TRBJ2-3, is DAGVTQSPTHLIKTRGQQVTLRCSPKSGHDTVSWYQQALGQGPQFIFQYYEEEERQRGNFPDRFSGHQFPNYSSELNVNALLLGDSALYLCASSFGGHTDTQYFGPGTRLTVL.

This clonotype was detected many times. V gene TRBV20-1 combines with J gene TRBJ2-1, with D perhaps matching TRBD2 (6 bases). From germline, CDR1 is DFQATT and CDR2 SNEGSKA (reference sequence). Between the trimmed V and J ends, which lost 3 bases and 4 bases, there was a span of 10 bases. This CDR3 is 13 amino acids long. The CDR3 is CSASGSGYNEQFF. The CDR3 DNA sequence: TGCAGTGCTAGCGGTAGCGGATACAATGAGCAGTTCTTC.

V usage is TRBV5-1 and J usage is TRBJ2-5, with D tentatively TRBD1 or TRBD2 (5 bases each). The CDR3 consists of 15 residues. The V and J ends lost 4 bases and 5 bases respectively, with 18 bases between them. Germline lookup yields CDR1 SGHRS and CDR2 YFSETQ. The CDR3 spells CASSLAGTSEETQYF. Written as DNA, the CDR3 is TGCGCCAGCAGCCTGGCCGGGACCTCGGAGGAGACCCAGTACTTC. Variable domain in full (rest from reference TRBV5-1 and TRBJ2-5): KAGVTQTPRYLIKTRGQQVTLSCSPISGHRSVSWYQQTPGQGLQFLFEYFSETQRNKGNFPGRFSGRQFSNSRSEMNVSTLELGDSALYLCASSLAGTSEETQYFGPGTRLLVL.

In the case of this clonotype: The junction differs from germline at one of its ends, possibly a read error. V usage is TRBV6-5 and J usage is TRBJ2-1; the D call may be TRBD1 or TRBD2 (5 bases each). CDR1 and CDR2 (germline): MNHEY, SVGAGI. CDR3 length: 13 residues. The CDR3 DNA reads as TGTGCCAGCAGTTACGGGGGATGGGGTGGGCAGCTCTTC. Translation: CASSYGGWGGQLF.

This clonotype has only one observation. A much larger clone lies one base from this, so it may be a read error. The chain joins TRBV28 to TRBJ1-1; D unclear. This CDR3 is 13 amino acids long. Germline CDR1 MDHEN, CDR2 SYDVKM. Written as DNA, the CDR3 is TGTGCCAGCGGTTTGACACAGAACACTGAAGCTTTCTTT. This gives the protein CASGLTQNTEAFF.

As to this clonotype: At one of its ends the junction is not consistent with the germline gene, which may arise from a read error. V usage is TRBV28 and J usage is TRBJ2-7; D might be TRBD2 (5 bases). The CDR3 length is 13 residues. The germline gives CDR1 MDHEN, CDR2 SYDVKM. The CDR3 protein is CASRRTGNYERYF. CDR3 in DNA: TGTGCCAGCCGCCGTACGGGGAACTACGAGCGGTACTTC.

Of note for this clonotype: The junction does not match germline at one end; this may be a read error. V is TRBV29-1 and J is TRBJ1-1, with TRBD1 matching 8 bases. CDR3 length: 14 amino acids. Looked up from germline, CDR1 is SQVTM and CDR2 is ANQGSEA. CDR3 DNA: TGCAGTGTTGTCAACAGGGGGACGAACACTGAAGTTTTCTTT. Residues: CSVVNRGTNTEVFF.

This clonotype was seen a single time. The CDR3 spells CASRDPTSGRAGKQFF. In DNA form, the CDR3 reads TGTGCCAGCAGAGACCCCACTAGCGGGAGGGCCGGGAAGCAGTTCTTC. The chain couples TRBV6-6 to TRBJ2-1, with 13 bases matching TRBD2. The ends lost 6 bases at V and 11 bases at J; junction bases unmatched: 13. The CDR3 is made up of 16 amino acids. Looked up from germline, CDR1 is MNHNY and CDR2 is SVGAGI (reference sequence).

The table lists this clonotype with a few counts. This sequence may be a read error, since a much larger clone differs from it by one base. This chain uses TRBV30 with TRBJ1-4; D is ambiguous. With 2 bases removed from V and 8 bases from J, the gap between germline ends came to 18 bases. The germline V gene encodes CDR1 GTSNPN and CDR2 SVGIG (reference sequence). The CDR3 contains 15 residues. CDR3 bases: TGTGCCTGGAGTTATGGATATGGGGAGTCCGAAAAACTGTTTTTT. Amino acid sequence: CAWSYGYGESEKLFF.

This chain joins TRBV6-6 and TRBJ1-2; TRBD1 agrees at 7 bases. Germline V gene sequence: CDR1 MNHNY, CDR2 SVGAGI (reference sequence). This CDR3 has 17 residues. V dropped 6 bases and J dropped 0; count of bases not matched to a gene: 13. The CDR3 sequence is CASRPDGRGQTNYGYTF. As DNA, the CDR3 is TGTGCCAGCAGACCAGATGGTCGGGGACAGACTAACTATGGCTACACCTTC.

Concerning this clonotype itself: The CDR3 does not end in the conserved phenylalanine or tryptophan, so this is likely a read error. The genes are TRBV12-3 or TRBV12-4 and TRBJ2-5; 8 bases are a match to TRBD1. This CDR3 contains 14 residues. The CDR3, as DNA: TGTGTCAGCAGTCAGGACAGGGTGCAAGAGACCCAGTACTTA. Residues: CVSSQDRVQETQYL.

As regards this clonotype: At one of its ends the junction is not consistent with the germline gene, which may arise from a read error. This chain uses TRBV6-6 with TRBJ1-1; D is undetermined. Germline CDR1 is MNHNY and CDR2 is SVGAGI (reference sequence). The CDR3 is 13 residues long. CDR3 region: CASSSSAKTEVFF. Here the CDR3 DNA reads TGTGCCAGCAGTTCATCAGCCAAAACTGAAGTTTTCTTT.

A remark on this clonotype: One end of the junction fails to match germline, which may point to a read error. The chain combines TRBV11-2 with TRBJ2-7; D not certain. This CDR3 region has 14 residues. Germline V gene lookup returns CDR1 SGHAT and CDR2 FQNNGV. The DNA of the CDR3 is TGTGCCAGCAGCTTAGATATTGCAACCTACGAACAGCACTTC. It translates to CASSLDIATYEQHF.

This clonotype has just a few counts. A read error may be the cause here, since a much bigger clone is one base away. This rearrangement joins TRBV28 to TRBJ1-1; D perhaps matches TRBD1 (5 bases). The CDR3 is 16 residues long. Looked up from germline, CDR1 is MDHEN and CDR2 is SYDVKM. CDR3 loop: CASSTTGAGINTEVFF. In DNA form, the CDR3 reads TGTGCCAGCAGTACTACCGGGGCAGGGATAAACACTGAAGTTTTCTTT.

On this clonotype: A read error may account for a junction end that differs from germline. The chain carries TRBV12-3 or TRBV12-4 and TRBJ2-2; no clear D. The CDR3 is made up of 10 amino acids. The CDR3 DNA reads as TGTGCCAGCAGCTTAGTTATGCTGTTTTTT. Its protein is CASSLVMLFF.

In its sample, this clonotype was seen many times. The rearrangement joins TRBV28 to TRBJ1-6, with D maybe TRBD1 (6 bases). V dropped 5 bases and J dropped 8 bases, with 16 bases sitting between them. This CDR3 has 15 amino acids. In germline, CDR1 is MDHEN, CDR2 SYDVKM. CDR3 sequence (DNA): TGTGCCAGCAGTCCGGTAACAGGGTTTGATTCACCCCTCCACTTT. Amino acid sequence: CASSPVTGFDSPLHF. Drawing the rest from reference TRBV28 and TRBJ1-6, the complete variable domain is DVKVTQSSRYLVKRTGEKVFLECVQDMDHENMFWYRQDPGLGLRLIYFSYDVKMKEKGDIPEGYSVSREKKERFSLILESASTNQTSMYLCASSPVTGFDSPLHFGNGTRLTVT.

A note on this clonotype: At one boundary the junction diverges from the germline segment, which might be a read error. The V call is TRBV5-4, the J call TRBJ1-2, with D hard to call. The V gene's germline CDR1 is SGHNT and CDR2 YYREEE (reference sequence). This CDR3 contains 16 residues. CDR3 region: CACSPLPGVPNYGYIF. Here the CDR3 DNA reads TGTGCCTGCAGCCCGCTACCCGGGGTCCCTAACTATGGCTACATCTTC.

This clonotype is labeled medium-sized. The chain links TRBV6-1 to TRBJ2-1; 7 positions agree with TRBD1. Trimming took 6 bases from V and 4 from J; bases not matched to a gene: 12. Looked up from germline, CDR1 is MNHNS and CDR2 is SASEGT. This CDR3 is 16 amino acids long. This CDR3 is CASRERQGGGYNEQFF. DNA of the CDR3: TGTGCCAGCAGGGAGAGACAGGGTGGTGGTTACAATGAGCAGTTCTTC.

A word on this clonotype: A read error may explain this, as a much larger clone is one base away. The final CDR3 position lacks the conserved phenylalanine or tryptophan, pointing to a likely read error. The chain recombines TRBV7-2 with TRBJ1-1; a weak D match, TRBD1 (5 bases). This CDR3 contains 14 residues. Trimming removed 1 base from V and 0 bases from J, with 6 bases in between. Germline V gives CDR1 SGHTA, CDR2 FQGNSA. The chain's CDR3 is CASSLGGVNTEAFI. In DNA form, the CDR3 reads TGTGCCAGCAGCTTAGGGGGGGTGAACACTGAAGCTTTCATT.

About this clonotype: In this CDR3 the conserved last residue, phenylalanine or tryptophan, is missing, so a read error is likely. V is TRBV5-4 and J is TRBJ1-2; perhaps TRBD1 as D (5 bases). The CDR3 has 14 residues. CDR1 and CDR2 from the germline V gene are SGHNT and YYREEE (reference sequence). CDR3 nucleotide sequence: TGTACCAGCAGCTCGCGGGGGGAACCGGGTGGCTACACCTCC. This gives the protein CTSSSRGEPGGYTS.

Notes on this clonotype: Mismatch with germline at one junction end may stem from a read error. The chain combines TRBV4-1 with TRBJ2-1; tentative D call: TRBD1 (5 bases). The CDR3 spans 17 residues. The germline gives CDR1 MGHRA, CDR2 YSYEKL. In DNA, the CDR3 is TGCGCCAGCAGCCAAGTGGAACAGGTCCTCTCTTACAATGAGCAGTCCTTC. It yields the protein CASSQVEQVLSYNEQSF.